This T cell receptor beta chain was retrieved from a study of regulatory T cells in long-lasting Graves disease. Study background: Patients with persistent Graves' disease had over 5 years of antithyroid drugs and persistent TSH receptor antibodies.

Time point meaning: persistent/refractory GD, antithyroid drugs over 5 years with positive TRAb. RNA isolated from PBMCs was used to make the TCR library. This CDR3 has 15 residues. Germline CDR1 reads LNHDA; CDR2 reads SQIVND (reference sequence). Trimming removed 5 bases from V and 2 bases from J, with 13 bases in between. To make TCR beta libraries, researchers used iRepertoire HTBI primers and Arm-PCR of CDR3 regions. TCRdb re-analysed the multiplex PCR reads in MiXCR, keeping a single row per CDR3 protein. The top ten clones hold roughly 30% of a sample with fewer than 450,000 distinct CDR3 sequences, around a quarter of them seen once.

The rearrangement joins TRBV19 to TRBJ1-5; a possible D gene is TRBD1 (5 bases). The receptor comes from a female donor with Graves disease. The sequencing here drew on peripheral blood mononuclear cells (PBMCs), taken when the disease was refractory, from a patient treated with antithyroid drugs. The CDR3 loop reads CASSGFREGNQPQHF. The CDR3 region has the DNA TGTGCCAGTAGTGGGTTCAGGGAGGGCAATCAGCCCCAGCATTTT.